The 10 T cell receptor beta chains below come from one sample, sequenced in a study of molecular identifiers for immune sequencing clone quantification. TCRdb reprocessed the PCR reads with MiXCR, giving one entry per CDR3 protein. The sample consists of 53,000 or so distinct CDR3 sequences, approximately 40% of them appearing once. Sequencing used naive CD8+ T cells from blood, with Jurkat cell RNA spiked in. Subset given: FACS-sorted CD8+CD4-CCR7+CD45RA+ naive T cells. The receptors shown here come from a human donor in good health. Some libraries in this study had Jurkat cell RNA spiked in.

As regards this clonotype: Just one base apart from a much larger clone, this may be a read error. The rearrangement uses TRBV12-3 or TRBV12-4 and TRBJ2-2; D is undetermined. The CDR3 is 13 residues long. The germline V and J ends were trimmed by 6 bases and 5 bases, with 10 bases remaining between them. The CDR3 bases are TGTGCCAGCAGCCTGAATAGGACCGGGGAGCTGTTTTTT. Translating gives CASSLNRTGELFF.

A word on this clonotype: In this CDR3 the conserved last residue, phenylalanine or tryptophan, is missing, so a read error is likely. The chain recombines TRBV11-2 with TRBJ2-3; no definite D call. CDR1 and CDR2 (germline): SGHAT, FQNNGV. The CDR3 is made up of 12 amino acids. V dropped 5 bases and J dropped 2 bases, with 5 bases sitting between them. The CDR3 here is CASSIITDTQYI. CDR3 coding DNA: TGTGCCAGCAGCATAATCACAGATACGCAGTATATT.

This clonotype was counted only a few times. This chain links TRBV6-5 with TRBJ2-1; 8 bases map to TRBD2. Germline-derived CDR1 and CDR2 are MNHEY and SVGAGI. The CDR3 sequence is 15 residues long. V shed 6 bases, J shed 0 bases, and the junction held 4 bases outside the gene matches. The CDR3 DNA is TGTGCCAGCAGAATAGCGGGGAGCTCCTACAATGAGCAGTTCTTC. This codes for CASRIAGSSYNEQFF.

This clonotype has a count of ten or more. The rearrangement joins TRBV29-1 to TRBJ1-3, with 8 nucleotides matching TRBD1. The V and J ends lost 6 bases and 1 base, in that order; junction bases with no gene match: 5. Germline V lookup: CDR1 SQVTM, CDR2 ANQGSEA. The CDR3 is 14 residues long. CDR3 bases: TGCAGCGTCCCGGGACAGGAGTCTGGAAACACCATATATTTT. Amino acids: CSVPGQESGNTIYF.

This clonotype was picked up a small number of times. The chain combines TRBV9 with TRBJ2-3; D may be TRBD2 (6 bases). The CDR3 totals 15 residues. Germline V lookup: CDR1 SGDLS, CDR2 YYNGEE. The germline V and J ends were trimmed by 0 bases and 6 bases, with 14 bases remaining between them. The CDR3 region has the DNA TGTGCCAGCAGCGTAGGGGCGGGAAATGCGGATACGCAGTATTTT. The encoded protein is CASSVGAGNADTQYF. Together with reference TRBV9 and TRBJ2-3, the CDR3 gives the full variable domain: DSGVTQTPKHLITATGQRVTLRCSPRSGDLSVYWYQQSLDQGLQFLIQYYNGEERAKGNILERFSAQQFPDLHSELNLSSLELGDSALYFCASSVGAGNADTQYFGPGTRLTVL.

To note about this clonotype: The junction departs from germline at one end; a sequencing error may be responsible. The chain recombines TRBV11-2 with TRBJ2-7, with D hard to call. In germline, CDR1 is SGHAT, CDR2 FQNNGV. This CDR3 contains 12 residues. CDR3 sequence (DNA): TGTGCCAGCAGCCCACCATCCTACGGGCAGTACTTC. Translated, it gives CASSPPSYGQYF.

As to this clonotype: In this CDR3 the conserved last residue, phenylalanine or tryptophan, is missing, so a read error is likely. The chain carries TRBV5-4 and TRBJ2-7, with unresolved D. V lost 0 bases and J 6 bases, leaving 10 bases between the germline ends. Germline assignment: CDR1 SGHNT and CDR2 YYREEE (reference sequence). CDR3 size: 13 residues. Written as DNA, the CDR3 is TGTGCCAGCAGCTTGGGGATATATGCCGAGCAGTACTCC. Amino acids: CASSLGIYAEQYS.

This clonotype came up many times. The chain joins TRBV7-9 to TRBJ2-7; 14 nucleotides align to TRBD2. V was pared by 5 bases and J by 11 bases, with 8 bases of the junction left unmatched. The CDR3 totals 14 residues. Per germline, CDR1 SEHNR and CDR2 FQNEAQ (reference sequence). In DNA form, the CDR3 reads TGTGCCAGCAGCCAAACGGGACTAGCGGGAGATGAGTACTTC. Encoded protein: CASSQTGLAGDEYF.

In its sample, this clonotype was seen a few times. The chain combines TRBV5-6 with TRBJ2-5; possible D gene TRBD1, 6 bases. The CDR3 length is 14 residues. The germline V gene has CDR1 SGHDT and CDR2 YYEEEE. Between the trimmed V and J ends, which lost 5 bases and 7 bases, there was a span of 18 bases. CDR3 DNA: TGTGCCAGCAGTCCCGGGGCAGGGGTGGCGACCCAGTACTTC. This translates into CASSPGAGVATQYF.

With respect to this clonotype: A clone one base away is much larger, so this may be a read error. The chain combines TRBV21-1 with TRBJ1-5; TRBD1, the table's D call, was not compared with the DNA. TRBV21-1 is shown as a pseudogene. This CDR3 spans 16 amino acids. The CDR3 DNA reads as TGTGCCAGCAGCCCGATACACCGGGACCGGAGGCGGCCCCAGCATTTT. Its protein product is CASSPIHRDRRRPQHF.